The next 25 T cell receptor beta chains were all read from a single sample in a study of T cell changes during pregnancy in multiple sclerosis. The protocol was immunoSEQ multiplex PCR, while the TCRdb copy is restricted to in-frame clones and leaves out a portion. The sample shows around 33,000 clones, roughly 94% of them seen only once. The sample in question was CD4+ T cells from peripheral blood mononuclear cells, obtained after pregnancy. These receptors originate from a female donor with multiple sclerosis, enrolled in a pregnancy study.

The J gene is TRBJ1-3, the V gene TRBV7-9; no firm D call. Germline-derived CDR1 and CDR2 are SEHNR and FQNEAQ (reference sequence). CDR3 length: 14 residues. V lost 3 bases and J lost 4, with 10 bases in between. The CDR3 reads CASSLGNQGNTIYF. CDR3 in DNA: TGTGCCAGCAGCTTGGGCAATCAAGGAAACACCATATATTTT.

The chain has TRBV7-9 and TRBJ2-7; the match to TRBD2 covers 9 bases. The CDR3 is made up of 14 amino acids. V lost 7 bases to trimming and J lost 4 bases; unmatched junction nucleotides: 8. Per the germline V gene, CDR1 is SEHNR and CDR2 is FQNEAQ (reference sequence). The DNA for the CDR3 is TGTGCCAGCACCATGGGCAGCGGGGGGTACGAGCAGTACTTC. Residues: CASTMGSGGYEQYF.

This sequence joins TRBV5-4 and TRBJ2-5, with D possibly matching TRBD2 (7 bases). Near its end, the DNA agrees better with TRBJ2-7, so the J call may be wrong. The V gene's germline CDR1 is SGHNT and CDR2 YYREEE (reference sequence). The CDR3 length is 15 residues. The CDR3 loop reads CASSLDPGGAYEQYF. DNA for the CDR3: TGTGCCAGCAGCTTGGATCCGGGGGGCGCCTACGAGCAGTACTTC.

J is TRBJ1-5 and V is TRBV5-1; 9 bases fit TRBD1. Germline CDR1 SGHRS, CDR2 YFSETQ. V was clipped by 0 bases and J by 2 bases; unmatched bases: 6. This CDR3 contains 17 residues. This CDR3 reads CASSLGTGVEGNQPQHF. CDR3 nucleotide sequence: TGCGCCAGCAGCTTGGGGACAGGGGTGGAGGGCAATCAGCCCCAGCATTTT. The whole variable domain, remainder taken from reference TRBV5-1 and TRBJ1-5, is KAGVTQTPRYLIKTRGQQVTLSCSPISGHRSVSWYQQTPGQGLQFLFEYFSETQRNKGNFPGRFSGRQFSNSRSEMNVSTLELGDSALYLCASSLGTGVEGNQPQHFGDGTRLSIL.

This clone came up once. The V gene is TRBV25-1, the J gene TRBJ1-4; TRBD1 might be the D (6 bases). V lost 8 bases to trimming and J lost 6 bases, with 13 bases between them. From germline, CDR1 is MGHDK and CDR2 SYGVNS. The CDR3 length is 13 residues. CDR3 coding DNA: TGTGCCAGCTCACGAGGGGGAGATGAAAAACTGTTTTTT. Its protein is CASSRGGDEKLFF.

This sequence joins TRBV5-4 and TRBJ2-7; 8 positions match TRBD2. Trimming cost V 0 bases and J 4 bases; bases outside gene matches: 6. Per germline, CDR1 SGHNT and CDR2 YYREEE (reference sequence). This CDR3 has 15 amino acids. The CDR3 coding sequence is TGTGCCAGCAGCTTGGCGGGCGGGGGGAGATACGAGCAGTACTTC. Translating it yields CASSLAGGGRYEQYF.

This clone has only one observation. This chain connects TRBV19 to TRBJ1-2; no clear D. This CDR3 contains 13 residues. V shed 3 bases and J shed 4 bases, with 9 bases lying between them. CDR1 and CDR2 from the germline V gene are LNHDA and SQIVND (reference sequence). The CDR3 loop is CASSIGGSYGYTF. The CDR3 DNA reads as TGTGCCAGTAGTATTGGCGGGAGCTATGGCTACACCTTC.

The CDR3 here is CASSFLTGQLDRAKNIQYF. The CDR3 DNA reads as TGTGCCAGCAGTTTCCTGACAGGCCAACTAGATCGGGCCAAAAACATTCAGTACTTC. V usage is TRBV28 and J usage is TRBJ2-4; tentatively, D is TRBD1 (6 bases). The CDR3 loop spans 19 amino acids. Looked up from germline, CDR1 is MDHEN and CDR2 is SYDVKM. The V and J ends lost 3 bases and 1 base respectively, with 22 bases between them.

The rearrangement links TRBV13 to TRBJ2-5, with a tentative D call TRBD1 (6 bases). CDR1 PRHDT and CDR2 FYEKMQ come from the germline V gene (reference sequence). V was clipped by 4 bases and J by 7 bases, with 10 bases between them. The CDR3 extends over 12 amino acids. The CDR3 DNA sequence: TGTGCCAGCAGCTCGGGCAGGGGGACCCAGTACTTC. This sequence encodes CASSSGRGTQYF.

This clone was recorded only once. The chain carries TRBV10-3 and TRBJ1-2; 9 bases match TRBD1. V was pared by 6 bases and J by 1 base, with 3 bases of the junction left unmatched. From germline, CDR1 is ENHRY and CDR2 SYGVKD. This CDR3 has 14 residues. CDR3 sequence: CAISTGGVNYGYTF. CDR3 DNA sequence: TGTGCCATCAGCACAGGGGGCGTTAACTATGGCTACACCTTC.

The gene calls are TRBV18 and TRBJ1-1; unclear D gene. This CDR3 is 13 amino acids long. V was clipped by 2 bases and J by 6 bases, with 10 bases between them. The germline V gene has CDR1 KGHSH and CDR2 LQKENI. CDR3 residues: CASSPERRAEAFF. The CDR3 DNA sequence: TGTGCCAGCTCACCAGAGAGGCGCGCTGAAGCTTTCTTT.

The gene calls are TRBV25-1 and TRBJ1-4; D call uncertain. Germline values: CDR1 MGHDK, CDR2 SYGVNS. Trimming removed 9 bases at V and 7 bases at J, with 18 bases between. This CDR3 comprises 14 residues. In nucleotides, the CDR3 is TGTGCCAGTGAAACCCGCGACTACCCTGAAAAACTGTTTTTT. Translation gives CASETRDYPEKLFF.

This rearrangement joins TRBV5-1 to TRBJ2-2, with a weak D call TRBD2 (6 bases). This CDR3 comprises 14 residues. Trimming stripped 5 bases from V and 2 bases from J, with 10 bases between. Germline CDR1 is SGHRS and CDR2 is YFSETQ. CDR3 loop: CASRVGGNTGELFF. As DNA, the CDR3 is TGCGCCAGCAGGGTCGGGGGAAACACCGGGGAGCTGTTTTTT.

The J gene is TRBJ1-2, the V gene TRBV27, with D maybe TRBD1 (5 bases). Germline loops: CDR1 MNHEY, CDR2 SMNVEV (reference sequence). V lost 2 bases, J lost 4 bases, and 14 bases lay in between. This CDR3 is built from 15 residues. CDR3 in DNA: TGTGCCAGCAGTTTAGCCGGGGGTAGTAGCTATGGCTACACCTTC. Residues: CASSLAGGSSYGYTF.

The rearrangement links TRBV6-5 to TRBJ2-3; 8 bases align to TRBD2. The V gene end was trimmed by 5 bases and the J gene end by 0 bases; junction bases not matched to a gene: 1. The CDR3 is 14 residues long. Germline loops: CDR1 MNHEY, CDR2 SVGAGI. CDR3 bases: TGTGCCAGCAGTCCTAGCGGGAGCACAGATACGCAGTATTTT. Residues: CASSPSGSTDTQYF.

The chain employs TRBV27 and TRBJ2-2; D may be TRBD1 (5 bases). The CDR3 contains 16 residues. The V gene lost 0 bases and the J gene lost 5 bases, with 13 bases spanning the gap. CDR1 and CDR2 (germline): MNHEY, SMNVEV (reference sequence). CDR3 protein: CASSLSSTGVTGELFF. In DNA, the CDR3 is TGTGCCAGCAGTTTATCGTCAACAGGCGTAACCGGGGAGCTGTTTTTT.

This clone appeared a single time. V gene TRBV6-1 combines with J gene TRBJ2-5, with D possibly matching TRBD2 (5 bases). V lost 2 bases, J lost 4 bases, and 8 bases lay in between. This CDR3 comprises 13 residues. Germline V gene sequence: CDR1 MNHNS, CDR2 SASEGT. The CDR3 DNA reads as TGTGCCAGCAGTGAACCTGGGAGAGAGACCCAGTACTTC. Its protein is CASSEPGRETQYF.

The chain combines TRBV5-4 with TRBJ2-1, with unresolved D. The CDR3 loop spans 13 amino acids. Trimming cost V 2 bases and J 6 bases, with 9 bases left between them. CDR1 SGHNT and CDR2 YYREEE come from the germline V gene (reference sequence). The DNA for the CDR3 is TGTGCCAGCAGCTTAGTTGGTAGCAATGAGCAGTTCTTC. Amino acid sequence: CASSLVGSNEQFF.

The genes are TRBV10-2 and TRBJ1-2; 10 bases match TRBD1. Trimming at V came to 8 bases and at J to 3 bases, leaving 12 bases not matched to a gene. The CDR3 sequence is 16 residues long. Germline V CDR1 and CDR2: WSHSY, SAAADI. CDR3 sequence (DNA): TGCGCCAGCGGGGACCGGGACAGGGGACTCTACTATGGCTACACCTTC. Its protein is CASGDRDRGLYYGYTF.

The chain employs TRBV2 and TRBJ2-2, with D perhaps matching TRBD1 (6 bases). V dropped 3 bases and J dropped 1 base, with 6 bases sitting between them. This CDR3 has 14 amino acids. The germline CDR1 and CDR2 sequences are SNHLY and FYNNEI. The CDR3 coding sequence is TGTGCCAGCAGTGAGACAGGGAACACCGGGGAGCTGTTTTTT. It yields the protein CASSETGNTGELFF. The full variable domain, its missing parts supplied by reference TRBV2 and TRBJ2-2, is EPEVTQTPSHQVTQMGQEVILRCVPISNHLYFYWYRQILGQKVEFLVSFYNNEISEKSEIFDDQFSVERPDGSNFTLKIRSTKLEDSAMYFCASSETGNTGELFFGEGSRLTVL.

CDR3 in DNA: TGCGCCAGCAGCCTTCCCCTGGGAGGGGAGGGGGAAAAACTGTTTTTT. Translation gives CASSLPLGGEGEKLFF. The gene calls are TRBV5-1 and TRBJ1-4; weak D call: TRBD1 (5 bases). From germline, CDR1 is SGHRS and CDR2 YFSETQ. The CDR3 loop spans 16 amino acids. V lost 4 bases to trimming and J lost 8 bases, with 21 bases between them.

The chain has TRBV10-3 and TRBJ2-7, with 11 nucleotides matching TRBD2. The germline V gene has CDR1 ENHRY and CDR2 SYGVKD. The V gene end was trimmed by 3 bases and the J gene end by 6 bases; junction bases not matched to a gene: 7. CDR3 length: 15 amino acids. The CDR3 nucleotides are TGTGCCATCAGTGACGCTGTAGCGGGGGGGGGCGAGCAGTACTTC. It encodes CAISDAVAGGGEQYF.

In its sample, this clone ranks as medium-sized. The rearrangement joins TRBV12-5 to TRBJ1-4; tentatively, D is TRBD1 (5 bases). CDR3 length: 14 amino acids. Trimming removed 6 bases from V and 8 bases from J, with 16 bases in between. Germline values: CDR1 LGHNT, CDR2 FRNRAP. The CDR3 sequence: CASGKAGRDEKLFF. CDR3 bases: TGTGCTAGTGGCAAAGCAGGGCGCGACGAAAAACTGTTTTTT. Full variable domain (outside the CDR3, taken from reference TRBV12-5 and TRBJ1-4): DARVTQTPRHKVTEMGQEVTMRCQPILGHNTVFWYRQTMMQGLELLAYFRNRAPLDDSGMPKDRFSAEMPDATLATLKIQPSEPRDSAVYFCASGKAGRDEKLFFGSGTQLSVL.

The rearrangement joins TRBV28 to TRBJ2-7, with a possible D match to TRBD2 (6 bases). V lost 2 bases, J lost 0 bases, and 14 bases lay in between. CDR3 length equals 16 residues. Looked up from germline, CDR1 is MDHEN and CDR2 is SYDVKM. This chain's CDR3 is CASSLNSLGSSYEQYF. CDR3 sequence (DNA): TGTGCCAGCAGTTTAAATTCCCTCGGGAGCTCCTACGAGCAGTACTTC.

To note about this clone: One end of the junction does not line up with germline, which may come from a read error. The chain joins TRBV5-1 to TRBJ1-1, with 9 positions matching TRBD1. The CDR3 covers 14 residues. Germline V gene sequence: CDR1 SGHRS, CDR2 YFSETQ. CDR3 region: CASRLGQGKTEAFF. The CDR3 DNA reads TGCGCCAGCAGGTTGGGACAGGGCAAGACTGAAGCTTTCTTT.